The 11 T cell receptor beta chains reported below all come from one sample, sequenced in a study of PD-L1 blockade in urothelial cancer (dated by TCRdb to the late 2010s). The library was generated by the immunoSEQ multiplex PCR assay. As stored in TCRdb, this immuneACCESS dataset retains in-frame rearrangements with V and J assigned. A fraction of the clones does not appear; measured against another copy, unresolved V genes explain less than half of the discrepancy, and the remainder lacks a known reason. A total of 85,000 to 95,000 clones appear in this sample, roughly 89% of them only once. The ten largest clones take up approximately 1.5% of the sample. The sample's time point label is to be understood as: pretreatment peripheral blood. The input for sequencing was PBMCs, taken around atezolizumab (anti-PD-L1) treatment. These receptors came from a man aged 55 to 69 with urothelial cancer.

The chain employs TRBV5-5 and TRBJ1-1; 8 nucleotides agree with TRBD1. Germline V lookup: CDR1 SGHKS, CDR2 YYEKEE (reference sequence). This CDR3 contains 14 residues. The junction had 7 bases not matched to a gene; V was cut back by 4 bases and J by 5 bases. This chain's CDR3 is CASSAGTGGTEAFF. DNA for the CDR3: TGTGCCAGCAGCGCCGGGACAGGAGGAACTGAAGCTTTCTTT.

This sequence joins TRBV7-8 and TRBJ2-1, with 8 positions matching TRBD2. There are 15 residues in the CDR3. The germline V gene has CDR1 SGHVS and CDR2 FQNEAQ. Trimming removed 5 bases from V and 8 bases from J; junction bases left unmatched: 11. The CDR3 nucleotides are TGTGCCAGCAGCCCGGGACTAGGGACGAAGGATGAGCAGTTCTTC. Its translation: CASSPGLGTKDEQFF.

J is TRBJ2-3 and V is TRBV13, with TRBD1 matching over 7 bases. The V gene's germline CDR1 is PRHDT and CDR2 FYEKMQ (reference sequence). The CDR3 extends over 16 amino acids. V lost 3 bases to trimming and J lost 0 bases; unmatched junction nucleotides: 6. In DNA form, the CDR3 reads TGTGCCAGCAGCTTCCCCTTGACAGGGAGCACAGATACGCAGTATTTT. This sequence encodes CASSFPLTGSTDTQYF.

The chain recombines TRBV27 with TRBJ2-3, with 11 bases matching TRBD2. CDR1 is MNHEY, CDR2 SMNVEV, per germline (reference sequence). V shed 4 bases and J 8 bases; nucleotides not matched to a gene: 11. CDR3 size: 16 residues. CDR3 region: CASSWGLAASPSTQYF. Written as DNA, the CDR3 is TGTGCCAGCAGTTGGGGACTAGCGGCGTCCCCCAGTACGCAGTATTTT.

This clone was seen a few times. The chain has TRBV5-4 and TRBJ1-1; D might be TRBD1 (6 bases). The CDR3 loop spans 16 amino acids. V gave up 5 bases and J gave up 0 bases, with 17 bases separating them. Germline V lookup: CDR1 SGHNT, CDR2 YYREEE (reference sequence). CDR3 nucleotide sequence: TGTGCCAGCAGTCCCAAGGGGGGGGCGGTGAACACTGAAGCTTTCTTT. The encoded protein is CASSPKGGAVNTEAFF.

The chain is built from TRBV29-1 and TRBJ1-6, with 7 bases that match TRBD1. The CDR3 extends over 14 amino acids. J was trimmed by 8 bases and V by 4 bases; bases with no gene match: 8. Germline V CDR1 and CDR2: SQVTM, ANQGSEA. CDR3 sequence reads: CSVAVGTADSPLHF. In nucleotides, the CDR3 is TGCAGCGTTGCAGTAGGGACAGCTGATTCACCCCTCCACTTT. Filled out from reference TRBV29-1 and TRBJ1-6, the complete variable domain reads SAVISQKPSRDICQRGTSLTIQCQVDSQVTMMFWYRQQPGQSLTLIATANQGSEATYESGFVIDKFPISRPNLTFSTLTVSNMSPEDSSIYLCSVAVGTADSPLHFGNGTRLTVT.

The chain employs TRBV4-3 and TRBJ2-2; 7 bases fit TRBD1. The CDR3 totals 14 residues. Germline trimming cut 4 bases from V and 5 bases from J; bases unmatched to any gene: 4. The germline V gene encodes CDR1 LGHNA and CDR2 YSLEER. The CDR3 sequence: CASSRTGGTGELFF. CDR3 sequence (DNA): TGCGCCAGCAGCCGGACAGGCGGGACCGGGGAGCTGTTTTTT.

This clone has more than one count but fewer than ten. V usage is TRBV19 and J usage is TRBJ1-6, with a tentative D call TRBD1 (5 bases). The CDR3 consists of 16 residues. Trimming took off 6 bases at V and 3 bases at J, with 15 bases between the two ends. Germline assignment: CDR1 LNHDA and CDR2 SQIVND (reference sequence). The CDR3 bases are TGTGCCAGTAGCAGTTCGACAGATATCTATAATTCACCCCTCCACTTT. This translates into CASSSSTDIYNSPLHF.

V usage is TRBV5-4 and J usage is TRBJ2-6, with D perhaps matching TRBD1 (6 bases). Trimming removed 2 bases from V and 1 base from J, with 10 bases in between. The CDR3 spans 16 residues. Germline V CDR1 and CDR2: SGHNT, YYREEE (reference sequence). This CDR3 reads CASSFRGGSGANVLTF. CDR3 nucleotides: TGTGCCAGCAGCTTTAGAGGGGGTTCTGGGGCCAACGTCCTGACTTTC.

V usage is TRBV6-1 and J usage is TRBJ2-5, with a weak D call TRBD2 (5 bases). This CDR3 comprises 13 residues. Trimming took off 3 bases at V and 5 bases at J, with 10 bases between the two ends. CDR1 is MNHNS, CDR2 SASEGT, per germline. CDR3 region: CASSDTSKETQYF. The CDR3 DNA follows: TGTGCCAGCAGTGATACTAGTAAGGAGACCCAGTACTTC.

In its sample, this clone was seen once. The V call is TRBV9, the J call TRBJ1-2; no firm D call. The V gene's germline CDR1 is SGDLS and CDR2 YYNGEE. CDR3 length equals 15 residues. V gave up 0 bases and J gave up 4 bases, with 13 bases separating them. The CDR3 sequence: CASSVAEESSYGYTF. In DNA form, the CDR3 reads TGTGCCAGCAGCGTAGCTGAGGAGTCCTCCTATGGCTACACCTTC.